These 14 T cell receptor beta chains share one sample of origin, sequenced in a study of T-cell memory formation after mild COVID-19. MiXCR, applied by TCRdb to the 5' RACE reads, yields one record per CDR3 protein. The sample records a few hundred thousand distinct CDR3 sequences, nearly 25% being singletons. The material sequenced was PBMCs or a T cell subset sorted from them (not recorded which). The receptor source for this set is an adult woman who had mild COVID-19 (a few samples of this study predate the infection). Cell type and time point are not known.

This rearrangement joins TRBV24-1 to TRBJ2-3; D gene unclear. CDR1 is KGHDR and CDR2 is SFDVKD in the germline V gene. The CDR3 is made up of 14 amino acids. Trimming pared 1 base from V and 10 bases from J, leaving 14 bases between. The CDR3 reads CATSDFQQKLAQYF. Here the CDR3 DNA reads TGTGCCACCAGTGATTTCCAACAGAAACTCGCGCAGTATTTT.

A few counts support this clonotype. The rearrangement links TRBV4-1 to TRBJ2-2; tentatively, D is TRBD1 (5 bases). Germline lookup yields CDR1 MGHRA and CDR2 YSYEKL. Deletions cut 1 base from V and 6 bases from J, with 15 bases between. The CDR3 consists of 16 residues. The CDR3, as DNA: TGCGCCAGCAGCCAAGGGGGCAGAAACGTCGCCGGGGAGCTGTTTTTT. Amino acids: CASSQGGRNVAGELFF.

The J gene is TRBJ2-1, the V gene TRBV7-9, with TRBD2 matching 9 bases. Germline assignment: CDR1 SEHNR and CDR2 FQNEAQ (reference sequence). Trimming at V came to 5 bases and at J to 0 bases, leaving 5 bases not matched to a gene. The CDR3 has 16 amino acids. In DNA form, the CDR3 reads TGTGCCAGCAGCATAGGACTAGCGAGCTCCTACAATGAGCAGTTCTTC. Encoded protein: CASSIGLASSYNEQFF.

The chain combines TRBV15 with TRBJ2-2; D perhaps matches TRBD1 (5 bases). CDR3 length equals 15 residues. Trimming cost V 2 bases and J 4 bases, with 11 bases left between them. From germline, CDR1 is LNHNV and CDR2 YYDKDF (reference sequence). The CDR3 nucleotides are TGTGCCACCAGCAGAAAACAAAGGGGCACCGGGGAGCTGTTTTTT. This gives the protein CATSRKQRGTGELFF.

This clonotype appeared many times. The chain couples TRBV6-6 to TRBJ2-7, with a tentative D call TRBD2 (6 bases). Per the germline V gene, CDR1 is MNHNY and CDR2 is SVGAGI (reference sequence). V shed 6 bases and J shed 6 bases, with 18 bases lying between them. The CDR3 contains 14 residues. The CDR3 region is CASSHGGTLSEQYF. The DNA of the CDR3 is TGTGCCAGCAGCCACGGAGGGACGCTAAGCGAGCAGTACTTC.

The rearrangement joins TRBV7-9 to TRBJ1-2; D gene ambiguous. Germline assignment: CDR1 SEHNR and CDR2 FQNEAQ (reference sequence). This CDR3 has 14 amino acids. Trimming cost V 5 bases and J 1 base, with 11 bases left between them. The CDR3 DNA is TGTGCCAGCAGCCCTGATCGGGGTAACTATGGCTACACCTTC. The encoded protein is CASSPDRGNYGYTF.

This chain uses TRBV9 with TRBJ1-6; maybe TRBD1 (6 bases). From germline, CDR1 is SGDLS and CDR2 YYNGEE. V was shortened by 0 bases and J by 8 bases, with 9 bases between the two germline ends. The CDR3 runs to 14 residues. Here the CDR3 DNA reads TGTGCCAGCAGCGTAGTGGCAGGGGATTCACCCCTCCACTTT. It translates to CASSVVAGDSPLHF.

CDR3 sequence: CASRPGTGPNIQYF. The CDR3 DNA is TGTGCCAGCAGGCCCGGGACAGGGCCGAACATTCAGTACTTC. This chain uses TRBV2 with TRBJ2-4; 9 bases fit TRBD1. This CDR3 spans 14 amino acids. Germline V CDR1 and CDR2: SNHLY, FYNNEI. Trimming cost V 6 bases and J 7 bases; bases outside gene matches: 7.

This clonotype was seen only a few times. The V gene is TRBV12-3 or TRBV12-4, the J gene TRBJ2-5, with D perhaps TRBD2 (5 bases). The CDR3 has 12 amino acids. Trimming took 3 bases from V and 14 from J, leaving 16 bases between them. The CDR3 region is CASSLSGWTVYF. The CDR3 nucleotides read TGTGCCAGCAGTTTGTCGGGATGGACTGTTTACTTC.

The gene calls are TRBV7-3 and TRBJ2-3, with 8 bases identical to TRBD1. The CDR3 length is 15 residues. The germline CDR1 and CDR2 sequences are SGHTA and FQGTGA. J lost 3 bases, V lost 4 bases, and 6 bases had no gene match. The CDR3 spells CASSSQGDRTDTQYF. CDR3 DNA sequence: TGTGCCAGCAGCTCACAGGGGGATCGGACAGATACGCAGTATTTT.

This clonotype was counted only a few times. This chain links TRBV5-1 with TRBJ1-5; D is undetermined. Per germline, CDR1 SGHRS and CDR2 YFSETQ. This CDR3 has 18 residues. Trimming removed 0 bases from V and 0 bases from J, with 16 bases in between. CDR3 amino acids: CASSLGPSGDYSNQPQHF. DNA for the CDR3: TGCGCCAGCAGCTTGGGACCCTCTGGGGATTATAGCAATCAGCCCCAGCATTTT. Supplemented by reference TRBV5-1 and TRBJ1-5, the full variable domain reads KAGVTQTPRYLIKTRGQQVTLSCSPISGHRSVSWYQQTPGQGLQFLFEYFSETQRNKGNFPGRFSGRQFSNSRSEMNVSTLELGDSALYLCASSLGPSGDYSNQPQHFGDGTRLSIL.

This clonotype was counted a few times. The rearrangement links TRBV6-5 to TRBJ2-5, with a possible D match to TRBD1 (5 bases). The germline V and J ends were trimmed by 0 bases and 4 bases, with 12 bases remaining between them. CDR1 is MNHEY and CDR2 is SVGAGI in the germline V gene. The CDR3 loop spans 15 amino acids. CDR3 sequence (DNA): TGTGCCAGCAGTTACTCGGGCAGGGTAGGAGAGACCCAGTACTTC. The encoded protein is CASSYSGRVGETQYF.

V and J are TRBV7-2 and TRBJ1-2; D gene unclear. Deletions cut 5 bases from V and 0 bases from J, with 13 bases between. CDR1 is SGHTA and CDR2 is FQGNSA in the germline V gene. CDR3 length equals 15 residues. Written as DNA, the CDR3 is TGTGCCAGCAGCCTATTGGGGTTACCTAACTATGGCTACACCTTC. Its protein product is CASSLLGLPNYGYTF.

This clonotype was observed a handful of times. This chain uses TRBV20-1 with TRBJ2-1, with D tentatively TRBD2 (7 bases). With 6 bases removed from V and 0 bases from J, the gap between germline ends came to 15 bases. CDR1 DFQATT and CDR2 SNEGSKA come from the germline V gene (reference sequence). The CDR3 sequence is 15 residues long. CDR3 region: CSAIAAGHSYNEQFF. As DNA, the CDR3 is TGCAGTGCCATAGCAGCGGGACACTCCTACAATGAGCAGTTCTTC.